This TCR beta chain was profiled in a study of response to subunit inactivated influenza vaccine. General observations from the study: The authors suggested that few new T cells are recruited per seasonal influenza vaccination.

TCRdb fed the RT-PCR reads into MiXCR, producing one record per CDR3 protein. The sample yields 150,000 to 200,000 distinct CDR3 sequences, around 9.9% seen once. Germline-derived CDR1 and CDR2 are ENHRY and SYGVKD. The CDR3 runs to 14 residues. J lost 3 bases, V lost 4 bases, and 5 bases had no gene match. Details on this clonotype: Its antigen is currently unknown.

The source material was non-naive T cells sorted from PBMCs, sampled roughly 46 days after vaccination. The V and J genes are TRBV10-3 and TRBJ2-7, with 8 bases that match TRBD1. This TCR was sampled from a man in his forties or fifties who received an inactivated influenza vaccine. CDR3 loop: CAISAQTGDYEQYF. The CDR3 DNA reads TGTGCCATCAGTGCCCAGACAGGGGACTACGAGCAGTACTTC.